This is a list of T cell receptor beta chains from one sample in a study of OX40 agonist ivuxolimab in advanced cancers. TCRdb's copy holds only in-frame clones and misses some; the assay was immunoSEQ multiplex PCR. There are about 82,000 clones in the sample; approximately 86% occur only once, and approximately 0.93% lies in the top ten. The source was CD4+ or CD8+ T cells sorted from blood, collected in a trial of the OX40 agonist ivuxolimab. The receptors derive from an adult with an advanced solid tumor such as melanoma, head and neck, liver or kidney cancer. CDR3s leave out the opening cysteine and the closing phenylalanine or tryptophan.

v_gene: TRBV7-6; CDR3aa: ASSFGASVTGANVLT
v_gene: TRBV7-2; CDR3aa: ASSLSESSYEQY
v_gene: TRBV30; CDR3aa: AWSAKAGGSYNEQF
v_gene: TRBV5-5; CDR3aa: ASNWATNEKLF
v_gene: TRBV7-9; CDR3aa: ASSLLAYNEQF
v_gene: TRBV5-1; CDR3aa: ASSAQGTLNTEAF
v_gene: TRBV2; CDR3aa: ASSERTGVISPLH
v_gene: TRBV7-9; CDR3aa: ASSLATQGRAEAF
v_gene: TRBV5-5; CDR3aa: ASKFDRGLTEQY
v_gene: TRBV20-1; CDR3aa: SASSGIEAF
v_gene: TRBV10-3; CDR3aa: ARGDTPYEQY
v_gene: TRBV27; CDR3aa: ASSLPPRQGWGTDTQY
v_gene: TRBV7-2; CDR3aa: ASSLQDNQPQH
v_gene: TRBV2; CDR3aa: ASSPYRDQPQH
v_gene: TRBV6-1; CDR3aa: ASSEVGDTIY
v_gene: TRBV30; CDR3aa: AWSRGTGISAF
v_gene: TRBV6-1; CDR3aa: ASSRTSGGGDEQY
v_gene: TRBV5-1; CDR3aa: ASSYGQGATDTQY
v_gene: TRBV15; CDR3aa: ATSDYGRDYGYT
v_gene: TRBV4-1; CDR3aa: ASSQVGAGGTGANVLT
v_gene: TRBV4-3; CDR3aa: ASSTRHLDRGPNEQF
v_gene: TRBV19; CDR3aa: ASNPGPVRTEAF
v_gene: TRBV1; CDR3aa: TSSPRQGRGDMNTEAF
v_gene: TRBV29-1; CDR3aa: SVGRGYEQY
v_gene: TRBV7-8; CDR3aa: ASSPQGVGSPLH
v_gene: TRBV5-4; CDR3aa: ASSLDGSQGYT
v_gene: TRBV5-1; CDR3aa: ASSLASIAGGADTQY
v_gene: TRBV6-1; CDR3aa: ASSDRGTANSYEQY
v_gene: TRBV10-3; CDR3aa: AISRFEQSYNEQF
v_gene: TRBV5-1; CDR3aa: ASSLSGAGELF
v_gene: TRBV7-9; CDR3aa: ASGTHYNEQF
v_gene: TRBV30; CDR3aa: AWKPGLAVTDTQY
v_gene: TRBV18; CDR3aa: ASSPGNEQF
v_gene: TRBV11-2; CDR3aa: ASSSESGRPTYEQY
v_gene: TRBV10-3; CDR3aa: AIGGREGGELF
v_gene: TRBV7-9; CDR3aa: ASKRGERVNTEAF
v_gene: TRBV5-6; CDR3aa: ASSLYGVSPSIY
v_gene: TRBV7-2; CDR3aa: ASSLRPTSTSSGNTIY
v_gene: TRBV5-1; CDR3aa: ASSSSDRTGGYT
v_gene: TRBV9; CDR3aa: ASSEGLHNEQF
v_gene: TRBV19; CDR3aa: ASSMTFYSNQPQH
v_gene: TRBV6-1; CDR3aa: ASSATVSLY
v_gene: TRBV27; CDR3aa: ASSSTLLTNYEQY
v_gene: TRBV6-1; CDR3aa: ASSEPGLSGNTIY
v_gene: TRBV19; CDR3aa: ASLDWNDNEQF
v_gene: TRBV9; CDR3aa: ASSDRPVGQGTNEKLF
v_gene: TRBV4-2; CDR3aa: ASSFGLAEQETQY
v_gene: TRBV6-6; CDR3aa: ASSYIRDRENEKLF
v_gene: TRBV30; CDR3aa: AWSAGTGNQPQH
v_gene: TRBV4-2; CDR3aa: ASSQDRDNSPLH
v_gene: TRBV7-9; CDR3aa: ASSSSSRPYEQY
v_gene: TRBV5-1; CDR3aa: ASSLGQGLSTQY
v_gene: TRBV2; CDR3aa: ASRPQGATYEQY
v_gene: TRBV6-5; CDR3aa: ASRRTSGNTDTQY
v_gene: TRBV9; CDR3aa: ASSVGATTSGADTQY
v_gene: TRBV5-1; CDR3aa: ASSPTGTGELF
v_gene: TRBV30; CDR3aa: ALRHANQETQY
v_gene: TRBV4-1; CDR3aa: ASSQPTGPQH
v_gene: TRBV6-5; CDR3aa: ASSSNIRLGQY